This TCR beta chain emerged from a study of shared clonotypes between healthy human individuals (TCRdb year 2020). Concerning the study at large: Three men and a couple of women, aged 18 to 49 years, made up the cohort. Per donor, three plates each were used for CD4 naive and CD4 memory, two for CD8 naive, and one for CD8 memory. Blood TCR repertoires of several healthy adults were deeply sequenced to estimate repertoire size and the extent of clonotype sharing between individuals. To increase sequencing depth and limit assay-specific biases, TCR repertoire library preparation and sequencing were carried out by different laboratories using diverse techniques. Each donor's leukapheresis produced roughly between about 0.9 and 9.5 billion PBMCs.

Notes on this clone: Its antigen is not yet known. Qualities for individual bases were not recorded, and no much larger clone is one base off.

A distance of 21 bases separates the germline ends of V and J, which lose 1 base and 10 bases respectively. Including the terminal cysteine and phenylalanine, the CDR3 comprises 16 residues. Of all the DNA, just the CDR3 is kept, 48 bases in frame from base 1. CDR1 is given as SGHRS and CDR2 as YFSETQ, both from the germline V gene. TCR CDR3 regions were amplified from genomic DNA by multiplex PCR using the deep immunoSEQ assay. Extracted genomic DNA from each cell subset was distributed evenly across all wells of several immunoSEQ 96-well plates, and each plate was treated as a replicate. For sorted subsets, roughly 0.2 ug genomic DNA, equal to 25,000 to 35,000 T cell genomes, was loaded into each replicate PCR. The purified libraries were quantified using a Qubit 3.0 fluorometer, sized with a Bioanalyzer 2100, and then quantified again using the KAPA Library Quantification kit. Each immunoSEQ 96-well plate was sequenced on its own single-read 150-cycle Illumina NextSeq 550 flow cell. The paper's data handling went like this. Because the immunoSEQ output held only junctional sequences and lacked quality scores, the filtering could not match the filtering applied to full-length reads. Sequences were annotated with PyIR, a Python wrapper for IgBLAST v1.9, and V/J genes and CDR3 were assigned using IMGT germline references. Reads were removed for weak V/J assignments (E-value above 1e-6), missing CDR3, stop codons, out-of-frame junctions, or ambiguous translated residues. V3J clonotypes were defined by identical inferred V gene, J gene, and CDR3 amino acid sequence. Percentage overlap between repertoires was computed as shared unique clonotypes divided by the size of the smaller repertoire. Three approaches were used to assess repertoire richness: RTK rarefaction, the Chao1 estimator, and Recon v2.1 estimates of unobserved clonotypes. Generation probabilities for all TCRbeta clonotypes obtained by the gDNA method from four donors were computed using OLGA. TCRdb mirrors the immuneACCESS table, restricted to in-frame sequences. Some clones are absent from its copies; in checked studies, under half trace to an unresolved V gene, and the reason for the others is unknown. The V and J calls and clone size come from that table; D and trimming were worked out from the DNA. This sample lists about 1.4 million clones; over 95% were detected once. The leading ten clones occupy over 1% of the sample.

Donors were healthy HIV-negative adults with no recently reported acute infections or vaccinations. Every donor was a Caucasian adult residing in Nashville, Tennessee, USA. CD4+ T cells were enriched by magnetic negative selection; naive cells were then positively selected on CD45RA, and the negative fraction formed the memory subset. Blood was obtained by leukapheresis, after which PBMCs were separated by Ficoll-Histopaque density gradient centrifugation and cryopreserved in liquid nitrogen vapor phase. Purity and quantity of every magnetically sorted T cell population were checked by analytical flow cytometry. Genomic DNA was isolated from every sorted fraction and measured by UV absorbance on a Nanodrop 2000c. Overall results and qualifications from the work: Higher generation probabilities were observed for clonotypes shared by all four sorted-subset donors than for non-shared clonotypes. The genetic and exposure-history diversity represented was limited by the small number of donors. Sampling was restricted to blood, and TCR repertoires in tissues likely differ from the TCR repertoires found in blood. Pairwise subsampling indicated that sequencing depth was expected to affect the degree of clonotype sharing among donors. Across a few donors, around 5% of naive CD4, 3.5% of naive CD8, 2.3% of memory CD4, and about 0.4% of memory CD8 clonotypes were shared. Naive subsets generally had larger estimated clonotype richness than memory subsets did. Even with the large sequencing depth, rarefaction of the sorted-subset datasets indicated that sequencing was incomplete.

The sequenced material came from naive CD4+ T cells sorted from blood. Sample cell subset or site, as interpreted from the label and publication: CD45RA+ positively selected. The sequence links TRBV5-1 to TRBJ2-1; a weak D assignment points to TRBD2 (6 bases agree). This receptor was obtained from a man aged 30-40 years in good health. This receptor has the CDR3 CASSLYFTSGGREQFF. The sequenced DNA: TGCGCCAGCAGCTTGTATTTTACCAGCGGAGGGCGGGAGCAGTTCTTC.